This entry lists 3 T cell receptor beta chains sequenced from one sample in a study of siplizumab effects on memory and regulatory T cells. The method was immunoSEQ multiplex PCR; TCRdb's version includes in-frame clones alone and lacks a portion of them. The repertoire holds roughly 100,000 clones, with approximately 93% as singletons. Material for sequencing was CD8+ T cells sorted from blood. The receptor source for this set is a human donor in good health.

The chain recombines TRBV25-1 with TRBJ1-3, with D perhaps matching TRBD1 (6 bases). Germline values: CDR1 MGHDK, CDR2 SYGVNS. Trimming removed 5 bases from V and 4 bases from J, with 9 bases in between. The CDR3 runs to 13 residues. In DNA form, the CDR3 reads TGTGCCAGCAGTCAGGGGCACGGAAACACCATATATTTT. Protein sequence: CASSQGHGNTIYF.

V usage is TRBV10-1 and J usage is TRBJ2-2; D is unresolved. The V gene lost 2 bases and the J gene lost 0 bases, with 13 bases spanning the gap. The CDR3 has 17 residues. Germline loops: CDR1 WNHNN, CDR2 SYGVQD (reference sequence). CDR3 nucleotide sequence: TGCGCCAGCAGTGAGGGTTTGCGGCCCGCGAACACCGGGGAGCTGTTTTTT. Protein sequence: CASSEGLRPANTGELFF.

This sequence joins TRBV7-3 and TRBJ2-2; a possible D gene is TRBD2 (5 bases). The germline V gene has CDR1 SGHTA and CDR2 FQGTGA. Deletions cut 3 bases from V and 6 bases from J, with 11 bases between. The CDR3 totals 14 residues. CDR3: CASSFIPRAGELFF. The CDR3 DNA sequence: TGTGCCAGCAGCTTTATCCCGCGGGCCGGGGAGCTGTTTTTT.